The 6 T cell receptor beta chains reported below all come from one sample, sequenced in a study of blood T cell repertoires in COVID-19 (dated by TCRdb to the early 2020s). Receptor amplification or capture employed the immunoSEQ multiplex PCR assay. This immuneACCESS table, as held by TCRdb, lists in-frame sequences with V and J called but not all clones. Of the missing ones, under half trace to an unresolved V gene in checked studies; the others have no known cause. In all, the sample holds fewer than 400,000 clones, and about nine tenths of those were seen once. Clones ranked in the top ten supply 5% to 5.5% of the sample. The sample comprised PBMCs or T cells enriched from blood (not recorded which). Receptor source: a man aged 55-75 years who had recovered from COVID-19.

The chain employs TRBV19 and TRBJ1-4; D is possibly TRBD1 (6 bases). The CDR3 loop spans 15 amino acids. V lost 5 bases to trimming and J lost 7 bases, with 17 bases between them. CDR1 and CDR2 from the germline V gene are LNHDA and SQIVND (reference sequence). The DNA of the CDR3 is TGTGCCAGTAGTCCCATCAGTAGAGGGGGTGAAAAACTGTTTTTT. Residues: CASSPISRGGEKLFF.

Here the CDR3 reads CSVLSVHTEAFF. The CDR3 nucleotides read TGCAGCGTTTTGAGCGTTCACACTGAAGCTTTCTTT. The rearrangement joins TRBV29-1 to TRBJ1-1, with unresolved D. CDR3 length: 12 residues. Trimming pared 5 bases from V and 3 bases from J, leaving 10 bases between. Germline CDR1 reads SQVTM; CDR2 reads ANQGSEA.

The rearrangement links TRBV4-1 to TRBJ1-5, with a weak D call TRBD1 (5 bases). This CDR3 is 14 amino acids long. Germline loops: CDR1 MGHRA, CDR2 YSYEKL. V was shortened by 3 bases and J by 5 bases, with 11 bases between the two germline ends. The CDR3 region is CASSHPGLDQPQHF. The CDR3 bases are TGCGCCAGCAGCCACCCAGGGTTGGATCAGCCCCAGCATTTT.

The V call is TRBV5-1, the J call TRBJ2-1, with 9 nucleotides matching TRBD2. Per germline, CDR1 SGHRS and CDR2 YFSETQ. The CDR3 has 14 residues. Losses at the gene ends were 6 bases for V and 4 bases for J; bases not matched to a gene: 5. In DNA, the CDR3 is TGCGCCAGCACTAGCGGGGACCCTTACAATGAGCAGTTCTTC. Its protein product is CASTSGDPYNEQFF.

The chain has TRBV2 and TRBJ1-5; the D is unclear. Germline V gene lookup returns CDR1 SNHLY and CDR2 FYNNEI. This CDR3 region has 14 residues. Trimming pared 3 bases from V and 0 bases from J, leaving 6 bases between. CDR3 nucleotides: TGTGCCAGCAGTGACAGGTATAGCAATCAGCCCCAGCATTTT. Translated: CASSDRYSNQPQHF.

The V call is TRBV19, the J call TRBJ2-3; a possible D gene is TRBD2 (6 bases). The germline V and J ends were trimmed by 0 bases and 4 bases, with 11 bases remaining between them. CDR1 and CDR2 from the germline V gene are LNHDA and SQIVND (reference sequence). This CDR3 has 15 residues. The CDR3 coding sequence is TGTGCCAGTAGTATAGAATCGGGGGACTCAGATACGCAGTATTTT. It is translated as CASSIESGDSDTQYF.